Listed below are T cell receptor beta chains from one sample, sequenced in a study of identical twins. TCRdb ran MiXCR on the 5' RACE reads and lists one entry per CDR3 protein. The repertoire holds 450,000 to 650,000 distinct CDR3 sequences, with approximately 9.6% as singletons. The data also belong to a second study, concerning yellow fever vaccine responses in identical twins.

Material: PBMCs. All receptors come from a woman aged 18-35 years in good health. Each CDR3 is given with its conserved first and last residue. The D gene is left open where the match is weak. Clone sizes are given selectively: once, few, many, or a class where the clone is expanded.

v_call: TRBV12-3/TRBV12-4; j_call: TRBJ2-3; d_call: .; clone_size: .; cdr3_aa: CASSAGSDTQYF; cdr3_nt: TGTGCCAGCAGCGCAGGGTCAGATACGCAGTATTTT
v_call: TRBV4-1; j_call: TRBJ2-7; d_call: TRBD2; clone_size: many; cdr3_aa: CASSPTSGAYEQYF; cdr3_nt: TGCGCCAGCAGTCCAACTAGCGGAGCCTACGAGCAGTACTTC
v_call: TRBV5-1; j_call: TRBJ2-3; d_call: .; clone_size: few; cdr3_aa: CASSHRGTDTQYF; cdr3_nt: TGCGCCAGCAGCCACAGGGGCACAGATACGCAGTATTTT
v_call: TRBV28; j_call: TRBJ2-1; d_call: TRBD1; clone_size: .; cdr3_aa: CASSGLRDSLYNEQFF; cdr3_nt: TGTGCCAGCAGTGGCCTCCGGGACAGCCTCTACAATGAGCAGTTCTTC
v_call: TRBV15; j_call: TRBJ2-2; d_call: .; clone_size: many; cdr3_aa: CATSRDPGRAGTGELFF; cdr3_nt: TGTGCCACCAGCAGAGATCCGGGCAGGGCGGGAACCGGGGAGCTGTTTTTT
v_call: TRBV7-2; j_call: TRBJ2-5; d_call: .; clone_size: many; cdr3_aa: CASSLDWGQTGETQYF; cdr3_nt: TGTGCCAGCAGCTTAGATTGGGGGCAGACAGGAGAGACCCAGTACTTC
v_call: TRBV24-1; j_call: TRBJ2-1; d_call: TRBD2; clone_size: .; cdr3_aa: CATSEARTWEGEQFF; cdr3_nt: TGTGCCACCAGTGAAGCTAGAACGTGGGAGGGCGAGCAGTTCTTC
v_call: TRBV6-5; j_call: TRBJ2-7; d_call: TRBD2; clone_size: many; cdr3_aa: CASRSSRGGRFDEQYF; cdr3_nt: TGTGCCAGCAGAAGCAGCCGGGGGGGCCGGTTTGACGAGCAGTACTTC
v_call: TRBV5-8; j_call: TRBJ1-5; d_call: .; clone_size: .; cdr3_aa: CASSLLTQPQHF; cdr3_nt: TGTGCCAGCAGCTTATTAACCCAGCCCCAGCATTTT
v_call: TRBV3-1; j_call: TRBJ1-1; d_call: TRBD1; clone_size: many; cdr3_aa: CASSLGQGATEAFF; cdr3_nt: TGTGCCAGCAGCCTGGGACAGGGGGCAACTGAAGCTTTCTTT
v_call: TRBV29-1; j_call: TRBJ1-2; d_call: .; clone_size: many; cdr3_aa: CSAGSWNYGYTF; cdr3_nt: TGCAGCGCGGGGTCATGGAACTATGGCTACACCTTC
v_call: TRBV10-3; j_call: TRBJ2-2; d_call: TRBD1; clone_size: few; cdr3_aa: CAISRDRGLVGELFF; cdr3_nt: TGTGCCATCAGCCGGGACAGGGGGTTAGTCGGGGAGCTGTTTTTT
v_call: TRBV7-9; j_call: TRBJ2-7; d_call: .; clone_size: few; cdr3_aa: CASSSLVTQSYEQYF; cdr3_nt: TGTGCCAGCAGCTCACTAGTTACACAATCCTACGAGCAGTACTTC
v_call: TRBV7-3; j_call: TRBJ2-1; d_call: TRBD2; clone_size: many; cdr3_aa: CASSVKRGGYTEQFF; cdr3_nt: TGTGCCAGCAGCGTAAAGCGGGGGGGGTACACTGAGCAGTTCTTC
v_call: TRBV5-1; j_call: TRBJ2-7; d_call: .; clone_size: .; cdr3_aa: CASTFGGGEELHF; cdr3_nt: TGCGCCAGCACCTTCGGAGGGGGAGAAGAACTACACTTC
v_call: TRBV20-1; j_call: TRBJ2-7; d_call: TRBD1; clone_size: .; cdr3_aa: CSAAGTGDYEQYF; cdr3_nt: TGCAGTGCTGCTGGGACAGGTGACTACGAGCAGTACTTC
v_call: TRBV20-1; j_call: TRBJ2-3; d_call: TRBD1; clone_size: many; cdr3_aa: CSAWTGGEGHTQYF; cdr3_nt: TGCAGTGCCTGGACAGGGGGCGAGGGACATACGCAGTATTTT
v_call: TRBV5-5; j_call: TRBJ1-4; d_call: .; clone_size: few; cdr3_aa: CASTPGTAPNRLNEKLFF; cdr3_nt: TGTGCCAGCACCCCGGGTACAGCGCCTAACCGACTCAATGAAAAACTGTTTTTT
v_call: TRBV24-1; j_call: TRBJ2-2; d_call: .; clone_size: .; cdr3_aa: CATSESGREDTGELFF; cdr3_nt: TGTGCCACCAGTGAATCAGGGCGTGAAGACACCGGGGAGCTGTTTTTT
v_call: TRBV6-2/TRBV6-3; j_call: TRBJ2-7; d_call: .; clone_size: few; cdr3_aa: CASSYPEEGWTYEQYF; cdr3_nt: TGTGCCAGCAGTTACCCGGAAGAAGGGTGGACCTACGAGCAGTACTTC
v_call: TRBV12-3/TRBV12-4; j_call: TRBJ1-1; d_call: TRBD1; clone_size: few; cdr3_aa: CASRLGQGADMNTEAFF; cdr3_nt: TGTGCCAGCAGGCTCGGACAGGGGGCCGATATGAACACTGAAGCTTTCTTT
v_call: TRBV6-2/TRBV6-3; j_call: TRBJ2-1; d_call: .; clone_size: many; cdr3_aa: CASSPDPSHEQFF; cdr3_nt: TGTGCCAGCAGCCCAGACCCTAGCCATGAGCAGTTCTTC
v_call: TRBV7-2; j_call: TRBJ2-7; d_call: .; clone_size: few; cdr3_aa: CASSRSGLSYEQYF; cdr3_nt: TGTGCCAGCAGCCGTAGCGGACTGTCCTACGAGCAGTACTTC
v_call: TRBV9; j_call: TRBJ2-2; d_call: .; clone_size: many; cdr3_aa: CASSLTDGYTGELFF; cdr3_nt: TGTGCCAGCAGCCTCACGGACGGCTACACCGGGGAGCTGTTTTTT
v_call: TRBV6-1; j_call: TRBJ2-1; d_call: TRBD2; clone_size: few; cdr3_aa: CASRLVKAGGDEQFF; cdr3_nt: TGTGCCAGCAGGCTCGTAAAAGCGGGGGGCGATGAGCAGTTCTTC
v_call: TRBV29-1; j_call: TRBJ2-7; d_call: TRBD1; clone_size: many; cdr3_aa: CSVWDSSYEQYF; cdr3_nt: TGCAGCGTATGGGACAGCTCCTACGAGCAGTACTTC
v_call: TRBV2; j_call: TRBJ1-2; d_call: .; clone_size: few; cdr3_aa: CASLTGLSGYTF; cdr3_nt: TGTGCCAGCTTAACAGGCTTATCTGGCTACACCTTC
v_call: TRBV4-3; j_call: TRBJ2-7; d_call: TRBD2; clone_size: .; cdr3_aa: CASSQEPSGIYEQYF; cdr3_nt: TGCGCCAGCAGCCAAGAACCTAGCGGGATCTACGAGCAGTACTTC
v_call: TRBV9; j_call: TRBJ1-2; d_call: .; clone_size: few; cdr3_aa: CASSVALGLEGYTF; cdr3_nt: TGTGCCAGCAGCGTAGCTTTAGGCTTGGAGGGCTACACCTTC
v_call: TRBV7-8; j_call: TRBJ2-7; d_call: TRBD1; clone_size: few; cdr3_aa: CASSTGGWSSGEQYF; cdr3_nt: TGTGCCAGCAGTACAGGGGGCTGGTCTTCGGGGGAGCAGTACTTC
v_call: TRBV20-1; j_call: TRBJ2-1; d_call: .; clone_size: many; cdr3_aa: CSARTSRGRGTDEQFF; cdr3_nt: TGCAGTGCTAGAACATCCCGGGGCAGGGGTACTGATGAGCAGTTCTTC
v_call: TRBV18; j_call: TRBJ1-1; d_call: .; clone_size: few; cdr3_aa: CASSPSQAAMNTEAFF; cdr3_nt: TGTGCCAGCTCACCATCGCAGGCAGCCATGAACACTGAAGCTTTCTTT
v_call: TRBV29-1; j_call: TRBJ2-1; d_call: .; clone_size: many; cdr3_aa: CSVRGLAGSVDEQFF; cdr3_nt: TGCAGCGTCCGCGGGCTAGCCGGTTCAGTGGATGAGCAGTTCTTC
v_call: TRBV5-1; j_call: TRBJ1-4; d_call: .; clone_size: .; cdr3_aa: CASSLQGGGEKLFF; cdr3_nt: TGCGCCAGCAGCTTACAGGGTGGGGGTGAAAAACTGTTTTTT
v_call: TRBV10-3; j_call: TRBJ2-1; d_call: TRBD2; clone_size: many; cdr3_aa: CAISEPGLAGINEQFF; cdr3_nt: TGTGCCATCAGTGAGCCGGGACTAGCGGGTATCAATGAGCAGTTCTTC
v_call: TRBV4-3; j_call: TRBJ1-5; d_call: .; clone_size: .; cdr3_aa: CASSQEVDSNQPQHF; cdr3_nt: TGCGCCAGCAGCCAAGAAGTAGATAGCAATCAGCCCCAGCATTTT
v_call: TRBV6-1; j_call: TRBJ2-7; d_call: TRBD1; clone_size: few; cdr3_aa: CASRRDLQGKPYEQYF; cdr3_nt: TGTGCCAGCAGAAGGGACCTACAGGGGAAGCCCTACGAGCAGTACTTC
v_call: TRBV11-2; j_call: TRBJ1-1; d_call: TRBD1; clone_size: many; cdr3_aa: CASSPRQGNTEAFF; cdr3_nt: TGTGCCAGCAGCCCCAGACAGGGGAACACTGAAGCTTTCTTT
v_call: TRBV4-3; j_call: TRBJ2-7; d_call: TRBD1; clone_size: many; cdr3_aa: CASSRNPGQGAYEQYF; cdr3_nt: TGCGCCAGCAGCCGGAACCCGGGACAGGGGGCCTACGAGCAGTACTTC
v_call: TRBV6-1; j_call: TRBJ2-2; d_call: .; clone_size: many; cdr3_aa: CATKLGSATGELFF; cdr3_nt: TGTGCCACCAAACTAGGTTCGGCCACCGGGGAGCTGTTTTTT
v_call: TRBV7-9; j_call: TRBJ1-2; d_call: .; clone_size: .; cdr3_aa: CASSSGLINYGYTF; cdr3_nt: TGTGCCAGCAGCTCAGGGCTTATCAACTATGGCTACACCTTC
v_call: TRBV12-3/TRBV12-4; j_call: TRBJ1-5; d_call: .; clone_size: many; cdr3_aa: CASSFLGSNQPQHF; cdr3_nt: TGTGCCAGCAGTTTTCTCGGTAGCAATCAGCCCCAGCATTTT
v_call: TRBV12-3/TRBV12-4; j_call: TRBJ2-6; d_call: TRBD1; clone_size: few; cdr3_aa: CASRGQGASSGANVLTF; cdr3_nt: TGTGCCAGCAGGGGTCAGGGGGCTTCTTCTGGGGCCAACGTCCTGACTTTC
v_call: TRBV3-1; j_call: TRBJ2-2; d_call: TRBD2; clone_size: many; cdr3_aa: CASSPRWTSGRLGVYTGELFF; cdr3_nt: TGTGCCAGCAGCCCCCGATGGACTAGCGGGAGGTTGGGGGTGTACACCGGGGAGCTGTTTTTT
v_call: TRBV24-1; j_call: TRBJ2-3; d_call: TRBD2; clone_size: many; cdr3_aa: CATSDTSGSTDTQYF; cdr3_nt: TGTGCCACCAGTGACACTAGCGGCAGCACAGATACGCAGTATTTT
v_call: TRBV5-1; j_call: TRBJ2-1; d_call: TRBD2; clone_size: few; cdr3_aa: CASSLAVVAGGKRYNEQFF; cdr3_nt: TGCGCCAGCAGCTTGGCCGTGGTAGCGGGGGGAAAACGGTACAATGAGCAGTTCTTC
v_call: TRBV3-1; j_call: TRBJ2-7; d_call: TRBD1; clone_size: many; cdr3_aa: CASSQDRTGGEQYF; cdr3_nt: TGTGCCAGCAGCCAAGATCGAACAGGGGGCGAGCAGTACTTC
v_call: TRBV20-1; j_call: TRBJ2-7; d_call: .; clone_size: few; cdr3_aa: CSASGNDGRGSYEQYF; cdr3_nt: TGCAGTGCTAGTGGGAATGACGGACGGGGCTCCTACGAGCAGTACTTC
v_call: TRBV5-6; j_call: TRBJ2-1; d_call: .; clone_size: once; cdr3_aa: CARSLGVRSYNEQFF; cdr3_nt: TGTGCCAGGAGCCTCGGGGTGCGCTCCTACAATGAGCAGTTCTTC
v_call: TRBV4-3; j_call: TRBJ1-4; d_call: .; clone_size: many; cdr3_aa: CASSQDYKNEKLFF; cdr3_nt: TGCGCCAGCAGCCAAGATTATAAGAATGAAAAACTGTTTTTT
v_call: TRBV12-3/TRBV12-4; j_call: TRBJ2-2; d_call: .; clone_size: few; cdr3_aa: CASSPLTVGELFF; cdr3_nt: TGTGCCAGCAGTCCTTTGACCGTCGGGGAGCTGTTTTTT
v_call: TRBV4-3; j_call: TRBJ2-2; d_call: .; clone_size: many; cdr3_aa: CASSQDWVGGELFF; cdr3_nt: TGCGCCAGCAGCCAAGATTGGGTGGGCGGGGAGCTGTTTTTT
v_call: TRBV28; j_call: TRBJ1-5; d_call: .; clone_size: few; cdr3_aa: CASSPPPRGNQPQHF; cdr3_nt: TGTGCCAGCAGCCCTCCGCCTAGGGGCAATCAGCCCCAGCATTTT
v_call: TRBV2; j_call: TRBJ2-7; d_call: TRBD2; clone_size: .; cdr3_aa: CASSKLAGLYEQYF; cdr3_nt: TGTGCCAGCAGTAAACTAGCGGGTCTTTACGAGCAGTACTTC
v_call: TRBV6-2/TRBV6-3; j_call: TRBJ2-7; d_call: TRBD2; clone_size: few; cdr3_aa: CASGLAGAREQYF; cdr3_nt: TGTGCCAGCGGCCTAGCGGGGGCCCGCGAGCAGTACTTC
v_call: TRBV4-3; j_call: TRBJ2-7; d_call: TRBD2; clone_size: many; cdr3_aa: CASSQVSAGAHEQYF; cdr3_nt: TGCGCCAGCAGCCAAGTTTCAGCGGGAGCCCACGAGCAGTACTTC
v_call: TRBV2; j_call: TRBJ2-2; d_call: .; clone_size: .; cdr3_aa: CASIGTGELFF; cdr3_nt: TGTGCCAGCATAGGCACCGGGGAGCTGTTTTTT
v_call: TRBV21-1; j_call: TRBJ1-5; d_call: .; clone_size: many; cdr3_aa: CASSKSPDRDGNQPQHF; cdr3_nt: TGTGCCAGCAGCAAATCCCCTGACCGAGACGGGAATCAGCCCCAGCATTTT
v_call: TRBV9; j_call: TRBJ2-1; d_call: .; clone_size: many; cdr3_aa: CASSLGGQSYNEQFF; cdr3_nt: TGTGCCAGCAGCCTGGGGGGGCAATCCTACAATGAGCAGTTCTTC
v_call: TRBV2; j_call: TRBJ2-1; d_call: TRBD2; clone_size: few; cdr3_aa: CASRREVGYNEQFF; cdr3_nt: TGTGCCAGCAGACGGGAGGTGGGCTACAATGAGCAGTTCTTC